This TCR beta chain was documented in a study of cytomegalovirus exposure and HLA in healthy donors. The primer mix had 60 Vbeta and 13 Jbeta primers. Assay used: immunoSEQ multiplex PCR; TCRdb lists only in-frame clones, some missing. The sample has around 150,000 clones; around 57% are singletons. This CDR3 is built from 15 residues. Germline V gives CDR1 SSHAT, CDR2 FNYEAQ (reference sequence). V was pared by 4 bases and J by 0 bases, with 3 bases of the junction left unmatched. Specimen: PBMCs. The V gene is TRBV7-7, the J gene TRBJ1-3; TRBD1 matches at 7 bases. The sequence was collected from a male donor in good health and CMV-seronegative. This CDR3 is CASSSGTDSGNTIYF. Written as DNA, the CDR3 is TGTGCCAGCAGCTCGGGGACAGACTCTGGAAACACCATATATTTT.